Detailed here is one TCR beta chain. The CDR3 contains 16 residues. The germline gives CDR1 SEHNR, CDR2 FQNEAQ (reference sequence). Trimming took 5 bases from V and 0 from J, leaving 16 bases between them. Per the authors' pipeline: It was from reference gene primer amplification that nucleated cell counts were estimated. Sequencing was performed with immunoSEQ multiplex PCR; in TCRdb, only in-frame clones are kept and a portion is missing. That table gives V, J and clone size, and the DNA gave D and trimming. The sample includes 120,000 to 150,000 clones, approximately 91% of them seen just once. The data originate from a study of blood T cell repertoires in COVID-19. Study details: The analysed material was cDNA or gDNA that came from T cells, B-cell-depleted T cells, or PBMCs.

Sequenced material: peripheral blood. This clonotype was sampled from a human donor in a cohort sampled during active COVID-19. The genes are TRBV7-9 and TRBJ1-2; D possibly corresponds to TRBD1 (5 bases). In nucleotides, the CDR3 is TGTGCCAGCAGCACCTTTTCCGACAGAGCTAACTATGGCTACACCTTC. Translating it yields CASSTFSDRANYGYTF.